Listed below are T cell receptor beta chains from one sample, sequenced in a study of beta chain features in type 1 diabetes. Produced via immunoSEQ multiplex PCR; TCRdb's table is partial and in-frame only. The sample yields roughly 370,000 clones, 11% to 15% seen once. Sequenced input: naive CD4+ T cells from blood. These TCRs come from a man aged 30-40 years in good health. CDR3s include the opening cysteine and the closing phenylalanine or tryptophan. D genes are given only for firm matches. Not all rows give a size; the values are once, few, many and, for expanded clones, a class.

d_call	v_call	j_call	clone_size	cdr3_nt	cdr3_aa
TRBD2	TRBV25-1	TRBJ2-5	many	TGTGCCAGCAACCCAGCGGGAGTAGATGAGACCCAGTACTTC	CASNPAGVDETQYF
.	TRBV5-5	TRBJ2-1	few	TGTGCCAGCAGCTTGGTCTGGGATGACAATGAGCAGTTCTTC	CASSLVWDDNEQFF
.	TRBV7-9	TRBJ2-5	few	TGTGCCAGCAGCATGTCAGGGCAAGAGACCCAGTACTTC	CASSMSGQETQYF
.	TRBV18	TRBJ2-5	few	TGTGCCAGCTCACCACTAGTCCTCCAAGAGACCCAGTACTTC	CASSPLVLQETQYF
.	TRBV4-3	TRBJ1-5	.	TGCGCCAGCAGCCAAGACTGGAGATCGAGTCAGCCCCAGCATTTT	CASSQDWRSSQPQHF
.	TRBV25-1	TRBJ1-3	.	TGTGCCAGCAGTGACTTCGGACATCTCTCTGGAAACACCATATATTTT	CASSDFGHLSGNTIYF
TRBD2	TRBV5-1	TRBJ2-1	few	TGCGCCAGCAGCTTGAGGGAGGGCCGCTACAATGAGCAGTTCTTC	CASSLREGRYNEQFF
.	TRBV11-2	TRBJ2-5	.	TGTGCCAGCAGATCGGTCCTGGGGTACCAAGAGACCCAGTACTTC	CASRSVLGYQETQYF
.	TRBV30	TRBJ2-3	few	TGTGCCCGACGTCGGGGACCGGGAGATACGCAGTATTTT	CARRRGPGDTQYF
.	TRBV29-1	TRBJ1-3	few	TGCAGCGTTAGTGCCTCTGGAAACACCATATATTTT	CSVSASGNTIYF
.	TRBV6-6	TRBJ2-6	.	TGTGCCAGCAGTACGCCGACGAGCTCTGGGGCCAACGTCCTGACTTTC	CASSTPTSSGANVLTF
TRBD1	TRBV4-3	TRBJ2-1	.	TGCGCCAGCAGCCCCGGACAGGGTTATGAGCAGTTCTTC	CASSPGQGYEQFF
.	TRBV5-1	TRBJ1-1	.	TGCGCCAGCAGCTCCGGAACAGGGAACACTGAAGCTTTCTTT	CASSSGTGNTEAFF
.	TRBV7-2	TRBJ2-1	few	TGTGCCAGCAAACTGGGCGGCAATGAGCAGTTCTTC	CASKLGGNEQFF
.	TRBV2	TRBJ2-7	.	TGTGCCAGCAGTGAGGGCCCACTGGGTTACGAGCAGTACTTC	CASSEGPLGYEQYF
.	TRBV29-1	TRBJ2-7	.	TGCAGCGTTGCACATGTAGACGAGCAGTACTTC	CSVAHVDEQYF
TRBD1	TRBV4-3	TRBJ2-1	.	TGCGCCAGCAGCCAAGATAACTTCAGGGGGCCGTACAATGAGCAGTTCTTC	CASSQDNFRGPYNEQFF
.	TRBV6-6	TRBJ2-3	few	TGTGCCAGCAGTTATGCGGGACAGATGGGACCGGATACGCAGTATTTT	CASSYAGQMGPDTQYF
.	TRBV5-4	TRBJ2-3	.	TGTGCCAGCAGCTTGGGGGAAGATACGCAGTATTTT	CASSLGEDTQYF
.	TRBV5-6	TRBJ2-2	few	TGTGCCAGCAGCTCACCGGGGCAGGGGACCACCGGGGAGCTGTTTTTT	CASSSPGQGTTGELFF
.	TRBV27	TRBJ2-5	.	TGTGCCAGCAGGGTAGTGGGCGGTCAAGAGACCCAGTACTTC	CASRVVGGQETQYF
TRBD2	TRBV7-2	TRBJ2-5	.	TGTGCCAGCAGCCCTATAAAGGGAGGGAGGGAGACCCAGTACTTC	CASSPIKGGRETQYF
.	TRBV7-9	TRBJ2-4	.	TGTGCCAGCAGCTTAGCGGAGGTAGCCAAAAACATTCAGTACTTC	CASSLAEVAKNIQYF
TRBD1	TRBV29-1	TRBJ2-6	few	TGCAGCGTGGGGACAGTCCCCGGGGCCAACGTCCTGACTTTC	CSVGTVPGANVLTF
.	TRBV9	TRBJ2-7	.	TGTGCCAGCAGCGTAGGCGCCAACTCCTACGAGCAGTACTTC	CASSVGANSYEQYF
.	TRBV7-2	TRBJ2-7	.	TGTGCCAGCAGCGATCCGGGACTGGGGGGATTCGAGCAGTACTTC	CASSDPGLGGFEQYF
TRBD1	TRBV6-5	TRBJ2-2	.	TGTGCCAGCAGTCCGATGGACAGGGACACCGGGGAGCTGTTTTTT	CASSPMDRDTGELFF
.	TRBV9	TRBJ1-6	.	TGTGCCAGCAGCGTAGGTGTAGGGTATAATTCACCCCTCCACTTT	CASSVGVGYNSPLHF
.	TRBV5-6	TRBJ1-5	.	TGTGCCAGCAGCTCGGGAAATCAGCCCCAGCATTTT	CASSSGNQPQHF
TRBD1	TRBV7-8	TRBJ2-7	.	TGTGCCAGCAGCTTAGCCATTACAGGGGTCTACGAGCAGTACTTC	CASSLAITGVYEQYF
.	TRBV4-2	TRBJ1-1	.	TGTGCCAGCAGCCCCCGGGGAATCACTGAAGCTTTCTTT	CASSPRGITEAFF
.	TRBV20-1	TRBJ2-1	.	TGCAGTGCCGGTGGCCGGGCTGAGCAGTTCTTC	CSAGGRAEQFF
.	TRBV30	TRBJ2-2	.	TGTGCCTGGAGGCGGGACAGCCCGACCGGGGAGCTGTTTTTT	CAWRRDSPTGELFF
.	TRBV4-2	TRBJ2-5	.	TGTGCCAGCAGCCAGGGGATAGAAGAGACCCAGTACTTC	CASSQGIEETQYF
.	TRBV30	TRBJ1-5	.	TGTGCCTGGAGTGTACAGGGAGGTCAGCCCCAGCATTTT	CAWSVQGGQPQHF
TRBD1	TRBV7-2	TRBJ2-3	few	TGTGCCAGCAGCGGTCGACAGGGGGCGCCGCCAGATACGCAGTATTTT	CASSGRQGAPPDTQYF
TRBD2	TRBV30	TRBJ2-1	few	TGTGCCTACCGGACGACGGGGAGGGTTTATGAGCAGTTCTTC	CAYRTTGRVYEQFF
.	TRBV29-1	TRBJ2-3	.	TGCAGCGTTGAGTTGGTAGATACGCAGTATTTT	CSVELVDTQYF
TRBD1	TRBV27	TRBJ1-5	.	TGTGCCAGCAGTTTATTCCGGACAGGGGTTGGAGATCAGCCCCAGCATTTT	CASSLFRTGVGDQPQHF
.	TRBV5-4	TRBJ1-2	.	TGTGCCAGCAGCCAGGGCCTGGTCAGGGATGGCTATGGCTACACCTTC	CASSQGLVRDGYGYTF
.	TRBV7-8	TRBJ1-5	few	TGTGCCAGCAGTCTTGGACATAGCAATCAGCCCCAGCATTTT	CASSLGHSNQPQHF
.	TRBV4-1	TRBJ2-1	.	TGCGCCAGCACATTAGAACCCATGGGGTCCTCCTACAATGAGCAGTTCTTC	CASTLEPMGSSYNEQFF
.	TRBV7-2	TRBJ2-2	few	TGTGCCAGCAGCTTTCCAGGGAGGACCCGGGAGCTGTTTTTT	CASSFPGRTRELFF
TRBD2	TRBV4-1	TRBJ2-5	.	TGCGCCAGCAGCCAGAAGGGACTAGCGGACCAAGAGACCCAGTACTTC	CASSQKGLADQETQYF
TRBD1	TRBV13	TRBJ1-2	.	TGTGCCAGCAGCTCAGCTCCGGGACAGAACTATGGCTACACCTTC	CASSSAPGQNYGYTF
TRBD2	TRBV15	TRBJ2-3	few	TGTGCCACCGGGACTAGCGGCACAGATACGCAGTATTTT	CATGTSGTDTQYF
.	TRBV6-1	TRBJ1-1	.	TGTGCCAGCAGTGAGAGGGGTGCTGAAGCTTTCTTT	CASSERGAEAFF
.	TRBV4-1	TRBJ2-7	few	TGCGCCAGCAGCCAAGACCCAATTGGGGTAACGTCCCCCTACGAGCAGTACTTC	CASSQDPIGVTSPYEQYF
TRBD1	TRBV25-1	TRBJ1-2	.	TGTGCCAGCAGTGACGCTTCCGCGGGACAGGGGTATGGCTACACCTTC	CASSDASAGQGYGYTF
.	TRBV25-1	TRBJ2-1	.	TGTGCCAGCAGTGATCGGACTACCCCTTTTCGGCAGTTCTTC	CASSDRTTPFRQFF
TRBD2	TRBV9	TRBJ2-1	few	TGTGCCAGCAGCGGAACTAGCGGGAGGGGTTCGGAGCAGTTCTTC	CASSGTSGRGSEQFF
TRBD1	TRBV19	TRBJ2-7	.	TGTGCCAGTCAACCGACAGGGGTGCCTGACGAGCAGTACTTC	CASQPTGVPDEQYF
.	TRBV14	TRBJ1-4	.	TGTGCCAGCAGCCAAGGAGGAAGGGATGGGGAAAAACTGTTTTTT	CASSQGGRDGEKLFF
.	TRBV15	TRBJ2-5	.	TGTGCCACCAGCAGCCACACAGGGAGGGGAGAGACCCAGTACTTC	CATSSHTGRGETQYF